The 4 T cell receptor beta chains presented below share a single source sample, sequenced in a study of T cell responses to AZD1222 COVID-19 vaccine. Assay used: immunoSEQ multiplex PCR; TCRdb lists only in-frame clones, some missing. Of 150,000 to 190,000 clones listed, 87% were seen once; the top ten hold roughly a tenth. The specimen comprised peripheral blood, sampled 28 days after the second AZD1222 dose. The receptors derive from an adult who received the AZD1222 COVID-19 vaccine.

The CDR3 DNA reads TGTGCCAGCAGCCAAGTTGGGGGCAGGGAGGGGGAGCTGTTTTTT. This gives the protein CASSQVGGREGELFF. This chain uses TRBV3-1 (or the pseudogene TRBV3-2) with TRBJ2-2; possible D gene TRBD1, 6 bases. Germline CDR1 is LGHDT and CDR2 is YNNKEL (reference sequence). V was shortened by 1 base and J by 8 bases, with 14 bases between the two germline ends. The CDR3 sequence is 15 residues long.

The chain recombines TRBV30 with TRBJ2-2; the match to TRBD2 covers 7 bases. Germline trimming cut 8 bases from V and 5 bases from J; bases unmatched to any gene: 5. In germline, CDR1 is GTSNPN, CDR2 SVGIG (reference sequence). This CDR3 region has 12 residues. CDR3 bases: TGTGCCAGAGGGAGGGCGACCGGGGAGCTGTTTTTT. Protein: CARGRATGELFF.

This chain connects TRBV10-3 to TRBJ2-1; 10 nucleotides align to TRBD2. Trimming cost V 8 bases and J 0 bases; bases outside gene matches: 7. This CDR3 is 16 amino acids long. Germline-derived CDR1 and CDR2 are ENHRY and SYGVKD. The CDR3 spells CAIASGRANSYNEQFF. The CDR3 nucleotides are TGTGCCATCGCGAGCGGGAGGGCAAACTCCTACAATGAGCAGTTCTTC.

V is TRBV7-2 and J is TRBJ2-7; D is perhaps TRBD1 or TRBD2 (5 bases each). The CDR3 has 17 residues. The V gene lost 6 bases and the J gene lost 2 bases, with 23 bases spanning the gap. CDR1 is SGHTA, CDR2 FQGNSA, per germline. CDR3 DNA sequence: TGTGCCAGCAGATATAGGGACGGTGCTGGAGAAACCTACGAGCAGTACTTC. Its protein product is CASRYRDGAGETYEQYF.